A single sample gave rise to the 24 T cell receptor beta chains below, sequenced in a study of regulatory T cells in long-lasting Graves disease. The time point is: persistent/refractory GD, antithyroid drugs over 5 years with positive TRAb. With RNA extracted from PBMCs as input, the TCR library was made. Sequencing libraries for TCR beta were prepared with iRepertoire HTBI primers and Arm-PCR of CDR3 regions. One entry per CDR3 protein results from TCRdb running MiXCR on the multiplex PCR reads. Here the sample spans about 660,000 distinct CDR3 sequences, around 30% being singletons. Specimen: peripheral blood mononuclear cells (PBMCs), collected when the disease was refractory, from a patient treated with antithyroid drugs. These TCRs come from a female donor with Graves disease.

This clonotype was detected ten times or more. The CDR3 sequence: CASSFSGDGYTF. The CDR3 coding sequence is TGTGCCAGCAGCTTCAGTGGAGATGGCTACACCTTC. The chain carries TRBV5-4 and TRBJ1-2, with D uncertain. CDR1 and CDR2 from the germline V gene are SGHNT and YYREEE (reference sequence). There are 12 residues in the CDR3. Trimming pared 2 bases from V and 6 bases from J, leaving 8 bases between. Drawing the rest from reference TRBV5-4 and TRBJ1-2, the complete variable domain is ETGVTQSPTHLIKTRGQQVTLRCSSQSGHNTVSWYQQALGQGPQFIFQYYREEENGRGNFPPRFSGLQFPNYSSELNVNALELDDSALYLCASSFSGDGYTFGSGTRLTVV.

This clonotype was picked up many times. The rearrangement links TRBV20-1 to TRBJ2-5; no definite D call. The V gene's germline CDR1 is DFQATT and CDR2 SNEGSKA (reference sequence). This CDR3 is 14 amino acids long. Between the trimmed V and J ends, which lost 5 bases and 4 bases, there was a span of 17 bases. The DNA of the CDR3 is TGCAGTGCTCCCTCGTTGTGGTCCCCAGAGACCCAGTACTTC. Its protein is CSAPSLWSPETQYF.

This clonotype was picked up many times. The CDR3 DNA is TGTGCCACCTCCAAAGAGGGGGGCGGCTATGGCTACACCTTC. It codes for CATSKEGGGYGYTF. The chain combines TRBV2 with TRBJ1-2; a possible D gene is TRBD1 (6 bases). Germline V CDR1 and CDR2: SNHLY, FYNNEI. CDR3 length: 14 amino acids. V dropped 10 bases and J dropped 4 bases, with 19 bases sitting between them.

The sample holds a few counts of this clonotype. The chain combines TRBV7-2 with TRBJ2-5; perhaps TRBD2 as D (5 bases). Per the germline V gene, CDR1 is SGHTA and CDR2 is FQGNSA. V was trimmed by 5 bases and J by 4 bases, leaving 23 bases between them. The CDR3 has 17 residues. CDR3 sequence: CASSLLGSRAGLETQYF. CDR3 coding DNA: TGTGCCAGCAGCCTCCTCGGGTCGCGGGCCGGGCTAGAGACCCAGTACTTC.

The V and J genes are TRBV6-1 and TRBJ2-2, with 8 bases identical to TRBD2. The V gene end was trimmed by 5 bases and the J gene end by 4 bases; junction bases not matched to a gene: 9. This CDR3 is built from 16 residues. Germline CDR1 and CDR2: MNHNS and SASEGT. CDR3: CASSRTSFKGTGELFF. CDR3 bases: TGTGCCAGCAGTCGGACTAGCTTTAAGGGCACCGGGGAGCTGTTTTTT.

This sequence joins TRBV20-1 and TRBJ2-7; 9 bases are a match to TRBD2. Germline V gene lookup returns CDR1 DFQATT and CDR2 SNEGSKA (reference sequence). V shed 1 base, J shed 6 bases, and the junction held 16 bases outside the gene matches. The CDR3 extends over 17 amino acids. The CDR3 here is CSARAPRTSGSPREQYF. Written as DNA, the CDR3 is TGCAGTGCTAGAGCGCCCCGAACTAGCGGGTCCCCTCGCGAGCAGTACTTC.

V gene TRBV9 combines with J gene TRBJ2-4; D perhaps matches TRBD2 (9 bases). Germline V lookup: CDR1 SGDLS, CDR2 YYNGEE. The V and J ends lost 4 bases and 1 base respectively, with 36 bases between them. This CDR3 has 23 residues. CDR3 sequence: CASSTRDRKVQSLAGRAKNIQYF. The CDR3 nucleotides are TGTGCCAGCAGCACCCGGGACAGGAAAGTCCAAAGCCTAGCGGGAAGGGCCAAAAACATTCAGTACTTC. Filled out from reference TRBV9 and TRBJ2-4, the complete variable domain reads DSGVTQTPKHLITATGQRVTLRCSPRSGDLSVYWYQQSLDQGLQFLIQYYNGEERAKGNILERFSAQQFPDLHSELNLSSLELGDSALYFCASSTRDRKVQSLAGRAKNIQYFGAGTRLSVL.

This clonotype was observed a few times. The junction departs from the called germline gene at one end, perhaps through a read error. The chain joins TRBV2 to TRBJ2-5; no clear D. The CDR3 runs to 12 residues. The V gene's germline CDR1 is SNHLY and CDR2 FYNNEI. The CDR3 DNA is TGTGCCAGCAACTGGTACCAAGGGACCCAGTACTTC. Protein: CASNWYQGTQYF.

This clonotype has ten or more counts. This chain connects TRBV10-1 to TRBJ1-5; unclear D gene. The germline V gene has CDR1 WNHNN and CDR2 SYGVQD (reference sequence). V was clipped by 2 bases and J by 5 bases, with 7 bases between them. This CDR3 has 13 amino acids. CDR3 sequence (DNA): TGCGCCAGCAGTGAGACAGTAGATCAGCCCCAGCATTTT. It yields the protein CASSETVDQPQHF.

This chain uses TRBV18 with TRBJ2-3; no clear D. The CDR3 length is 12 residues. Per the germline V gene, CDR1 is KGHSH and CDR2 is LQKENI. Trimming pared 5 bases from V and 2 bases from J, leaving 5 bases between. The CDR3 spells CASSKNTDTQYF. DNA for the CDR3: TGTGCCAGCTCAAAAAACACAGATACGCAGTATTTT. Variable domain in full (rest from reference TRBV18 and TRBJ2-3): NAGVMQNPRHLVRRRGQEARLRCSPMKGHSHVYWYRQLPEEGLKFMVYLQKENIIDESGMPKERFSAEFPKEGPSILRIQQVVRGDSAAYFCASSKNTDTQYFGPGTRLTVL.

The chain carries TRBV6-1 and TRBJ2-1; D ambiguous. The CDR3 totals 11 residues. Germline CDR1 and CDR2: MNHNS and SASEGT. Deletions cut 8 bases from V and 8 bases from J, with 10 bases between. The CDR3: CASGRVHEQFF. The CDR3 nucleotides read TGTGCCAGCGGTCGGGTACATGAGCAGTTCTTC.

V usage is TRBV20-1 and J usage is TRBJ2-7; TRBD2 matches 15 bases. V dropped 6 bases and J dropped 6; count of bases not matched to a gene: 6. CDR1 DFQATT and CDR2 SNEGSKA come from the germline V gene (reference sequence). There are 14 residues in the CDR3. CDR3 protein: CSAWTSGRAGEQYF. Here the CDR3 DNA reads TGCAGTGCCTGGACTAGCGGGAGGGCCGGCGAGCAGTACTTC.

This clonotype was recorded many times. The chain employs TRBV15 and TRBJ1-2; 8 nucleotides agree with TRBD1. The CDR3 spans 15 residues. Looked up from germline, CDR1 is LNHNV and CDR2 is YYDKDF (reference sequence). V lost 1 base and J lost 4; bases outside the gene matches: 5. The CDR3 DNA follows: TGTGCCACCAGCAGAGCCGGACAGGGCGGCTATGGCTACACCTTC. Encoded protein: CATSRAGQGGYGYTF.

At least ten counts were recorded for this clonotype. The chain is built from TRBV7-3 and TRBJ1-1; D is unresolved. Looked up from germline, CDR1 is SGHTA and CDR2 is FQGTGA. This CDR3 spans 13 amino acids. Trimming left V 1 base short and J 3 bases short, with 6 bases between. The CDR3 sequence is CASSLSQYTEAFF. In nucleotides, the CDR3 is TGTGCCAGCAGCTTAAGCCAGTACACTGAAGCTTTCTTT.

This chain connects TRBV7-9 to TRBJ2-5, with TRBD1 as a possible D gene (5 bases). V shed 4 bases and J shed 2 bases, with 17 bases lying between them. Germline CDR1 and CDR2: SEHNR and FQNEAQ (reference sequence). The CDR3 consists of 16 residues. The CDR3 loop is CASSWKGDRIQETQYF. CDR3 bases: TGTGCCAGCAGCTGGAAGGGTGACAGAATTCAAGAGACCCAGTACTTC. The variable domain in full, completed from reference TRBV7-9 and TRBJ2-5, reads DTGVSQNPRHKITKRGQNVTFRCDPISEHNRLYWYRQTLGQGPEFLTYFQNEAQLEKSRLLSDRFSAERPKGSFSTLEIQRTEQGDSAMYLCASSWKGDRIQETQYFGPGTRLLVL.

In DNA form, the CDR3 reads TGTGCCAGCAGCTTAGGAGTAGGAACAGGGGCTGGCTACACCTTC. Amino acid sequence: CASSLGVGTGAGYTF. The chain is built from TRBV7-9 and TRBJ1-2, with 7 bases lining up with TRBD1. Germline values: CDR1 SEHNR, CDR2 FQNEAQ (reference sequence). Trimming removed 1 base from V and 7 bases from J; junction bases left unmatched: 9. The CDR3 spans 15 residues.

This clonotype was seen a handful of times. The chain uses TRBV6-1 and TRBJ2-5; TRBD2 is a possible D gene (6 bases). V lost 7 bases, J lost 1 base, and 13 bases lay in between. CDR3 length: 14 amino acids. Looked up from germline, CDR1 is MNHNS and CDR2 is SASEGT. The CDR3 protein is CASTSGLPQETQYF. CDR3 sequence (DNA): TGTGCCAGCACATCGGGACTCCCCCAAGAGACCCAGTACTTC.

This clonotype was counted a few times. The V call is TRBV6-2 or TRBV6-3, the J call TRBJ2-7; weak D call: TRBD2 (6 bases). V was clipped by 2 bases and J by 3 bases, with 14 bases between them. CDR3 length: 15 amino acids. Germline V lookup: CDR1 MNHEY, CDR2 SVGEGT. CDR3 coding DNA: TGTGCCAGCAGTTACGGCGGGACGACCCACTACGAGCAGTACTTC. Translation gives CASSYGGTTHYEQYF.

This clonotype appeared a few times. The chain joins TRBV6-2 or TRBV6-3 to TRBJ1-5, with 7 nucleotides matching TRBD1. Germline assignment: CDR1 MNHEY and CDR2 SVGEGT. The CDR3 has 15 amino acids. V was clipped by 5 bases and J by 6 bases; unmatched bases: 10. CDR3 DNA: TGTGCCAGCAGTAAAAGCCAGGGGGGGGGTCAGCCCCAGCATTTT. Amino acid sequence: CASSKSQGGGQPQHF.

This clonotype was observed a few times. The CDR3 is CASSERRNSPLHF. The DNA of the CDR3 is TGTGCCAGCAGTGAACGAAGAAATTCACCCCTCCACTTT. The rearrangement joins TRBV6-1 to TRBJ1-6; D remains unclear. The germline V and J ends were trimmed by 2 bases and 7 bases, with 6 bases remaining between them. Germline V gives CDR1 MNHNS, CDR2 SASEGT. The CDR3 length is 13 residues.

This clonotype was counted between two and nine times. This chain connects TRBV2 to TRBJ2-7; possibly TRBD1 or TRBD2 for D (5 bases each). The CDR3 contains 14 residues. Looked up from germline, CDR1 is SNHLY and CDR2 is FYNNEI. V lost 2 bases, J lost 4 bases, and 12 bases lay in between. The CDR3 is CASSEQGPDYEQYF. For the CDR3, the DNA is TGTGCCAGCAGTGAACAGGGACCCGATTACGAGCAGTACTTC.

This clonotype was seen a handful of times. The chain joins TRBV5-1 to TRBJ2-6; no definite D call. Germline CDR1 and CDR2: SGHRS and YFSETQ. The CDR3 runs 14 residues. The V gene lost 1 base and the J gene lost 4 bases, with 6 bases spanning the gap. The DNA of the CDR3 is TGCGCCAGCAGCTTGACAGCCGGGGCCAACGTCCTGACTTTC. This gives the protein CASSLTAGANVLTF.

This clonotype has a handful of counts. The gene calls are TRBV29-1 and TRBJ2-7; D may be TRBD1 (6 bases). Trimming removed 4 bases from V and 3 bases from J, with 10 bases in between. CDR1 and CDR2 (germline): SQVTM, ANQGSEA. This CDR3 comprises 12 residues. DNA of the CDR3: TGCAGCGTTGGGCAGGGGCTCTACGAGCAGTACTTC. Translating gives CSVGQGLYEQYF.

In this sample, this clonotype turned up a few times. This chain links TRBV20-1 with TRBJ1-4; possible D gene TRBD1, 5 bases. Germline V gives CDR1 DFQATT, CDR2 SNEGSKA (reference sequence). This CDR3 has 14 amino acids. Deletions cut 4 bases from V and 8 bases from J, with 17 bases between. CDR3 amino acids: CSAIPGAAGEKLFF. CDR3 DNA sequence: TGCAGTGCTATCCCCGGGGCCGCAGGGGAAAAACTGTTTTTT.